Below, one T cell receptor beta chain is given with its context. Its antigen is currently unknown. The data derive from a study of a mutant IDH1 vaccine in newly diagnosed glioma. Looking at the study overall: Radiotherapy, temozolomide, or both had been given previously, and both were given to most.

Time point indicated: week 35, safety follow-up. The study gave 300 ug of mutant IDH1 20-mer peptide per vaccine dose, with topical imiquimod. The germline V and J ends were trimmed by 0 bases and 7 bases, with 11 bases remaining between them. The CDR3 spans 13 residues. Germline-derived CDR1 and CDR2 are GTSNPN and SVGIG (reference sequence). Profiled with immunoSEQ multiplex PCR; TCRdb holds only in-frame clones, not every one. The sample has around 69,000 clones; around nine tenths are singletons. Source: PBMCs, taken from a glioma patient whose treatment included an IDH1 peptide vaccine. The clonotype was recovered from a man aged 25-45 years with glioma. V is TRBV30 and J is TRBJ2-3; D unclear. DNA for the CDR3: TGTGCCTGGAGTGTACGCGGCCGCAATACGCAGTATTTT. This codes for CAWSVRGRNTQYF.